This T cell receptor (beta chain) was identified in a study of blood T cells in healthy people across ages. Alongside a J-beta primer mix, a sample-barcoded 5' primer served in a second PCR lasting roughly 6 to 12 cycles. TCRdb re-derived calls from the 5' RACE reads in MiXCR, one entry per CDR3 protein. The table includes about 830,000 distinct CDR3 sequences, 58% detected once. This CDR3 comprises 12 residues. V lost 0 bases to trimming and J lost 10 bases; unmatched junction nucleotides: 1. The germline V gene encodes CDR1 SGDLS and CDR2 YYNGEE. This receptor was taken from a man younger than 45 in good health. V and J are TRBV9 and TRBJ2-1; 7 bases map to TRBD2. Sequencing used blood. The CDR3 reads CASSVDSGEQFF. As DNA, the CDR3 is TGTGCCAGCAGCGTAGATAGCGGGGAGCAGTTCTTC.